This T cell receptor (beta chain) was identified in a study of regulatory T cells in long-lasting Graves disease (dated by TCRdb to the early 2020s). In terms of the full investigation: Patients with newly diagnosed Graves' disease had been on antithyroid drugs for under 3 months. Persistent Graves' disease patients were compared with newly diagnosed Graves' disease patients by peripheral blood TCR sequencing and RNA sequencing. The study was registered as a clinical trial and conducted in China. A total of about 35 samples underwent TCR sequencing: around 13 from persistent and approximately 20 from newly diagnosed Graves' disease patients. What the research found in general, with its limitations: Persistent disease showed preferential use of TRBV28, TRBJ1-2 and TRBJ2-5, whereas newly diagnosed disease favored TRBV20-1 and TRBJ2-1. The authors acknowledged the small sample size as a limitation that may reduce accuracy. Only peripheral blood was studied, because thyroid tissue, the primary lesion, was inaccessible. Lower TCR Shannon entropy and fewer highly expanded clones were observed in persistent Graves' disease patients than in newly diagnosed patients, which suggested clonal expansion. Sequencing and analysis were restricted to the TCR beta chain. More public clonotypes were shared among persistent patients (under 3,000) than among newly diagnosed patients (roughly 1,000).

The intended sense of this specimen's time point label: newly diagnosed GD, antithyroid drugs for less than 3 months. For both TCR sequencing and RNA sequencing, RNA was extracted from PBMCs using TRIzol. Graves' disease was diagnosed according to American Thyroid Association guidelines. Patients for the study were recruited at an endocrinology department in Xi'an, China. Each patient gave about 10 milliliters of peripheral blood, collected in an EDTA anticoagulant tube. Ficoll Paque Plus density gradient separation was used to isolate PBMCs, and no further T cell sorting was done. An Agilent 2100 Bioanalyzer and agarose gel were used to check RNA quality, while a NanoDrop 2000 measured RNA concentration. Here V drops 3 bases and J drops 4 bases, and the junction holds 5 bases not matched to any gene. CDR1 and CDR2, per the germline V gene, are MDHEN and SYDVKM. The CDR3 sequence holds 15 residues, the cysteine and phenylalanine included. Of all the DNA, just the CDR3 is kept, 45 bases in frame from base 1.

Receptor amplification or capture employed multiplex PCR. TCRdb lists the instrument as Illumina HiSeq 4000. To build TCR beta libraries, CDR3 regions were amplified by Arm-PCR using iRepertoire HTBI primers. PCR products were gel purified before sequencing. In the paper's pipeline: A total of under 80 TRBV and 14 TRBJ segments were identified across samples and were used for gene usage analysis of CDR3 amino acid clonotypes. COPE and FqMerger were used to merge the filtered high-quality paired reads into contigs. BLAST was used to align contigs to IMGT TRBV, TRBD and TRBJ reference genes, and CDR3 was defined according to IMGT. Any clonotype with a frequency above 0.1% was counted as a highly expanded clone. Repertoire diversity was measured by Shannon entropy, and V-J evenness by the Gini coefficient. A clonotype found in more than one individual was treated as public. In TCRdb, the public reads were trimmed at Q25 with fastp and aligned with MiXCR, with productive beta chains retained. Rows matching on CDR3 protein sequence are summarized as one entry with the most common DNA and genes. What appears here as the V and J calls and clone size reflects TCRdb's work, not the paper's. The sample has 520,000 or so distinct CDR3 sequences on record, 12% of them singletons. The ten top clones hold roughly 8.2% of the sample.

Details on this clonotype: Its antigen remains undetermined. Per-base quality was not reported, and no clone a single base away is much larger than it.

The data also belong to a second study, concerning T cells in Graves' hyperthyroidism and ophthalmopathy. In that second paper, the authors write: A patient counted as having stable Graves' hyperthyroidism if no progression to ophthalmopathy occurred over 18 months of follow-up. Hyperthyroidism patients were newly diagnosed, with disease duration under 2 months, and aged 18 to 65 years. Exclusion was applied to patients with uncontrolled infections, other autoimmune diseases, pregnancy or lactation. Diagnoses relied on clinical symptoms, serum thyroxine and TRAb, thyroid ultrasound and orbital computed tomography. The first round of RT-PCR for the TCR CDR3 was performed with the HTBI primer set and the Qiagen OneStep RT-PCR kit. Most expanded thyroid clonotypes (frequency above 0.001) were also detected in blood, suggesting blood repertoires may reflect thyroid immune responses. Ophthalmopathy was separated from stable hyperthyroidism by a 13 V-J signature model, with around 88% sensitivity and about 81% specificity obtained in cross-validation and 80%/75% obtained in testing. In validation, progression to ophthalmopathy was predicted by the model with 55% to 71% sensitivity and roughly 72% specificity, a median of about 6.8 months before onset. A discovery cohort of around 98 patients, approximately 45 with Graves' ophthalmopathy and approximately 57 with stable Graves' hyperthyroidism, was used to find distinguishing TCR V-J signatures. Prospective prediction of ophthalmopathy was tested in an independent validation cohort consisting of fewer than 20 hyperthyroidism patients and about 17 patients who later progressed to ophthalmopathy. The roughly 100 discovery patients were randomly split 7:3 into training and test sets. In addition, the study compared T-cell repertoires in thyroid tissue and in blood from several Graves' hyperthyroidism patients. After blood sampling, hyperthyroidism patients were treated with methimazole at a starting dose of 30 mg daily, and ophthalmopathy patients were treated with high-dose intravenous methylprednisolone. Libraries were constructed in a second round of multiplex PCR, after which size selection and purification were carried out. The libraries were sequenced on an Illumina HiSeq2000 using paired-end 100 bp reads. SOAPnuke was used to process the raw data, throwing out any read that contained adapters or uncalled bases, had a mean Phred below 15, or lacked an exact constant-primer or identifier match. High-quality paired reads were merged using COPE v1.2.5, and each unique nucleotide sequence was defined as a clonotype. MiTCR v1.1 was used to align clonotypes to the IMGT TRBV, TRBD and TRBJ reference segments. Analysis was restricted to V-J combinations with a frequency above 0.0001, which covered over 98% of repertoires. The TCS score was defined as F50 (clonal expansion) divided by E x V (chaos), with BLOSUM62-based TCRdist calculated between CDR3 peptides within each V-J. Welch's t-statistics and random forest reduced some 510 V-J features to 13, which were used in a naive Bayes classifier (R e1071). No statistical method was used to fix the sample size in advance, and group allocation was not hidden from the investigators. The paper reports TCR Vbeta CDR3 sequencing of some 140 peripheral blood samples: around 45 ophthalmopathy, over 70 hyperthyroidism and around 17 progressor patients.

The specimen comprised peripheral blood mononuclear cells (PBMCs), sampled at new diagnosis, from a patient treated with antithyroid drugs. The source is a woman aged 25 to 39 with Graves disease. Donor details come from another sample of the same person, matched by shared clones. This sequence uses TRBV28 and TRBJ2-2, and 7 junction bases match TRBD2. The DNA reads TGTGCCAGCAGTTTGTGGGAGGGGACCACCGGGGAGCTGTTTTTT. Its coded protein is CASSLWEGTTGELFF.